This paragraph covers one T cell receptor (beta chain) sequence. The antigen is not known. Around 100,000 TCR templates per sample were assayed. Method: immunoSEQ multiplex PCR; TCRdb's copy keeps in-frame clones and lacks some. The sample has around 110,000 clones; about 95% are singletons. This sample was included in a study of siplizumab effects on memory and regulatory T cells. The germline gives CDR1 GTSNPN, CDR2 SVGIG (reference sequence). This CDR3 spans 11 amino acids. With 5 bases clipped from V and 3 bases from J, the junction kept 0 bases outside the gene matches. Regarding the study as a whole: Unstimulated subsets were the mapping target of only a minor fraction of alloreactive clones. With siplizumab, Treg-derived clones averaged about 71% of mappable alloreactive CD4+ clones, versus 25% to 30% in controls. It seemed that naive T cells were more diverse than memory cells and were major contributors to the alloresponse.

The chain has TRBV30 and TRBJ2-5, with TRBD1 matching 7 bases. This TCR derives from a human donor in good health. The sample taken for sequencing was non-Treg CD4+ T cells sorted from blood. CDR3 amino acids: CAWDREETQYF. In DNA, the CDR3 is TGTGCCTGGGACAGGGAAGAGACCCAGTACTTC.